This is a list of T cell receptor beta chains from one sample in a study of regulatory T cells in long-lasting Graves disease. TCRdb reprocessed the multiplex PCR reads via MiXCR and lists one record per CDR3 protein. In the table there are around 300,000 distinct CDR3 sequences, around a fifth of which are singletons. Sample: peripheral blood mononuclear cells (PBMCs), taken when the disease was refractory, from a patient treated with antithyroid drugs. These TCRs come from a female donor with Graves disease. The CDR3 runs from the conserved cysteine through the conserved F or W. A D gene is named only where the DNA matches it firmly. The size of a clone is reported for some rows only, either as once, few or many, or as a class for expanded clones.

D gene | clone size | J gene | V gene | CDR3 protein | CDR3 DNA
NA | few | TRBJ2-6 | TRBV6-1 | CASHQQDPNVLTF | TGTGCCAGCCATCAGCAGGACCCCAACGTCCTGACTTTC
NA | few | TRBJ2-7 | TRBV11-2 | CASSFFDRPLYEQYF | TGTGCCAGCAGCTTCTTCGACCGGCCTTTGTACGAGCAGTACTTC
NA | few | TRBJ1-1 | TRBV6-1 | CASMLQGEAFF | TGTGCCAGCATGTTGCAGGGTGAAGCTTTCTTT
NA | NA | TRBJ2-2 | TRBV29-1 | CSVSVAGELFF | TGCAGCGTTTCGGTGGCCGGGGAGCTGTTTTTT
NA | NA | TRBJ1-1 | TRBV6-1 | CASHLVSGTEAFF | TGTGCCAGCCACCTAGTGTCAGGGACTGAAGCTTTCTTT
NA | many | TRBJ2-7 | TRBV6-2/TRBV6-3 | CASSGSAGEQYF | TGTGCCAGCAGTGGGTCGGCGGGCGAGCAGTACTTC
NA | NA | TRBJ1-4 | TRBV4-1 | CASSPPGGKLVF | TGCGCCAGCAGCCCCCCCGGCGGAAAACTGGTTTTT
NA | NA | TRBJ1-1 | TRBV7-9 | CASSLDPGVNTEAFF | TGTGCCAGCAGCTTAGATCCAGGGGTGAACACTGAAGCTTTCTTT
NA | NA | TRBJ1-5 | TRBV30 | CAWKGPSDQPQHF | TGTGCCTGGAAGGGTCCATCGGATCAGCCCCAGCATTTT
NA | many | TRBJ2-7 | TRBV2 | CASSDAVPYYNEQYF | TGTGCCAGCAGTGACGCGGTTCCCTATTATAACGAGCAGTACTTC
NA | many | TRBJ2-5 | TRBV6-1 | CASSVYQETQYF | TGTGCCAGCAGCGTGTACCAAGAGACCCAGTACTTC
NA | NA | TRBJ2-5 | TRBV27 | CASSPSFDPLETQYF | TGTGCCAGCAGTCCATCCTTCGACCCGTTAGAGACCCAGTACTTC
NA | many | TRBJ2-7 | TRBV7-9 | CASSLATDEQYF | TGTGCCAGCAGCTTAGCAACCGACGAGCAGTACTTC
NA | NA | TRBJ1-5 | TRBV19 | CASSWGPNQPQHF | TGTGCCAGTAGCTGGGGGCCCAATCAGCCCCAGCATTTT
TRBD2 | NA | TRBJ2-7 | TRBV20-1 | CSAKTSGSFTYEQYF | TGCAGTGCTAAGACTAGCGGGTCTTTCACCTACGAGCAGTACTTC
NA | many | TRBJ2-5 | TRBV7-7 | CASSFNTAETQYF | TGTGCTAGCAGCTTTAACACGGCTGAGACCCAGTACTTC
NA | NA | TRBJ1-6 | TRBV6-2/TRBV6-3 | CASGGTFQNSPLHF | TGTGCCAGCGGGGGGACATTCCAGAATTCACCCCTCCACTTT
NA | many | TRBJ1-6 | TRBV28 | CASSFARESPLHF | TGTGCCAGCAGCTTCGCCAGGGAATCACCCCTCCACTTT
NA | NA | TRBJ2-7 | TRBV7-9 | CASSQNDRSQYF | TGTGCCAGCAGCCAGAATGACCGATCGCAGTACTTC
NA | NA | TRBJ1-1 | TRBV6-2/TRBV6-3 | CASSPPGYMNTEAFF | TGTGCCAGCAGCCCGCCCGGGTACATGAACACTGAAGCTTTCTTT
NA | NA | TRBJ2-2 | TRBV7-9 | CASSLLGAENTGELFF | TGTGCCAGCAGCTTATTAGGAGCGGAGAACACCGGGGAGCTGTTTTTT
TRBD2 | NA | TRBJ2-3 | TRBV19 | CASSATSGSPDTQYF | TGTGCCAGTAGTGCGACTAGCGGGAGCCCAGATACGCAGTATTTT
TRBD2 | NA | TRBJ2-1 | TRBV19 | CASSITSGRYNEQFF | TGTGCCAGTAGTATAACTAGCGGGAGATACAATGAGCAGTTCTTC
TRBD1 | NA | TRBJ1-5 | TRBV6-1 | CASSWTGTNQPQHF | TGTGCCAGCAGCTGGACAGGGACTAATCAGCCCCAGCATTTT
TRBD1 | few | TRBJ1-4 | TRBV4-3 | CASSRRDRDEKLFF | TGCGCCAGCAGCCGACGGGACAGGGATGAAAAACTGTTTTTT
NA | many | TRBJ2-7 | TRBV24-1 | CATSDSTGGAYEQYF | TGTGCCACCAGTGATTCCACCGGAGGAGCCTACGAGCAGTACTTC
NA | many | TRBJ2-5 | TRBV3-1 | CASSSQPASTETQYF | TGTGCCAGCAGCTCCCAGCCTGCGTCGACGGAGACCCAGTACTTC
NA | NA | TRBJ1-6 | TRBV6-1 | CASSDRGSYNSPLHF | TGTGCCAGCAGTGACAGGGGATCCTATAATTCACCCCTCCACTTT
TRBD1 | NA | TRBJ1-2 | TRBV4-2 | CASSQDVDRAYGYTF | TGTGCCAGCAGCCAAGACGTAGACAGGGCCTATGGCTACACCTTC
NA | NA | TRBJ2-7 | TRBV29-1 | CSVSTAYSYEQYF | TGCAGCGTCTCGACAGCCTACTCCTACGAGCAGTACTTC
NA | many | TRBJ1-2 | TRBV9 | CASRDEDYGYTF | TGCGCCAGCAGGGACGAAGACTATGGCTACACCTTC
TRBD1 | many | TRBJ2-7 | TRBV28 | CASSYRGVHYEQYF | TGTGCCAGCAGTTACAGGGGAGTACACTACGAGCAGTACTTC
TRBD1 | many | TRBJ2-5 | TRBV29-1 | CSVEWRGRGPETQYF | TGCAGCGTTGAGTGGCGCGGCAGGGGGCCGGAGACCCAGTACTTC
TRBD1 | many | TRBJ2-5 | TRBV6-2/TRBV6-3 | CASSYLPGQGVQETQYF | TGTGCCAGCAGTTACCTCCCGGGACAGGGGGTGCAAGAGACCCAGTACTTC
NA | many | TRBJ1-1 | TRBV28 | CASEMNTEAFF | TGTGCCAGCGAAATGAACACTGAAGCTTTCTTT
NA | NA | TRBJ2-1 | TRBV29-1 | CRALGEGYNEQFF | TGCAGAGCCTTGGGGGAAGGGTACAATGAGCAGTTCTTC
NA | many | TRBJ1-5 | TRBV12-3/TRBV12-4 | CASSYQVGQPQHF | TGTGCCAGCAGTTATCAGGTCGGGCAGCCCCAGCATTTT
NA | few | TRBJ2-5 | TRBV15 | CATRTGAETQYF | TGTGCCACCAGGACCGGGGCAGAGACCCAGTACTTC
NA | many | TRBJ1-1 | TRBV12-3/TRBV12-4 | CASSFREDTEAFF | TGTGCCAGCAGTTTTCGAGAAGACACTGAAGCTTTCTTT
NA | few | TRBJ2-7 | TRBV12-3/TRBV12-4 | CASSLRLGDYEQYF | TGTGCCAGCAGTTTAAGGCTAGGGGACTACGAGCAGTACTTC
TRBD1 | many | TRBJ1-1 | TRBV6-5 | CASSSGQGAAEAFF | TGTGCCAGCAGTTCCGGACAGGGGGCCGCTGAAGCTTTCTTT
TRBD1 | NA | TRBJ1-1 | TRBV7-2 | CASSISGQGVTEAFF | TGTGCCAGCAGCATCAGCGGACAGGGGGTGACTGAAGCTTTCTTT
TRBD2 | NA | TRBJ2-7 | TRBV29-1 | CSVKGLAGDVYEQYF | TGCAGCGTAAAAGGACTAGCGGGAGATGTCTACGAGCAGTACTTC
NA | NA | TRBJ2-7 | TRBV20-1 | CSAAQPNKFDEQYF | TGCAGTGCCGCTCAGCCCAACAAGTTCGACGAGCAGTACTTC
NA | NA | TRBJ1-6 | TRBV30 | CAWSYSNNSPLHF | TGTGCCTGGAGCTACAGTAATAATTCACCCCTCCACTTT
TRBD1 | few | TRBJ2-7 | TRBV7-6 | CASSLRFSGGFDEQYF | TGTGCCAGCAGCTTGAGGTTCTCAGGGGGCTTCGACGAGCAGTACTTC
TRBD1 | many | TRBJ2-5 | TRBV18 | CASSTGTGSEETQYF | TGTGCCAGCTCAACCGGGACAGGGTCAGAAGAGACCCAGTACTTC
NA | NA | TRBJ2-1 | TRBV2 | CASSEATSSDEQFF | TGTGCCAGCAGTGAAGCTACTAGCTCTGATGAGCAGTTCTTC
NA | NA | TRBJ2-7 | TRBV19 | CASSIDRNSYEQYF | TGTGCCAGTAGTATAGATCGAAACTCCTACGAGCAGTACTTC
NA | NA | TRBJ1-4 | TRBV7-7 | CASSFPRLPRANEKLFF | TGTGCTAGCAGCTTCCCCCGCCTCCCGAGAGCTAATGAAAAACTGTTTTTT
TRBD2 | many | TRBJ2-5 | TRBV28 | CASSSPGTMQETQYF | TGTGCCAGCAGTTCCCCCGGGACTATGCAAGAGACCCAGTACTTC
NA | many | TRBJ2-7 | TRBV20-1 | CSARPQPGEQYF | TGCAGTGCTAGACCTCAACCGGGGGAGCAGTACTTC
TRBD2 | many | TRBJ2-7 | TRBV28 | CASSPTSGRAHEQYF | TGTGCCAGCAGCCCCACTAGCGGGAGGGCCCACGAGCAGTACTTC
TRBD1 | NA | TRBJ2-7 | TRBV20-1 | CSAREMGTGASVYEQYF | TGCAGTGCTAGAGAGATGGGGACAGGGGCATCTGTCTACGAGCAGTACTTC
NA | many | TRBJ1-5 | TRBV12-3/TRBV12-4 | CASSYTGGDQPQHF | TGTGCCAGCAGTTACACGGGGGGCGACCAGCCCCAGCATTTT
NA | many | TRBJ1-5 | TRBV2 | CASRKSRDGYNQPQHF | TGTGCCAGCAGAAAAAGCCGGGACGGCTACAATCAGCCCCAGCATTTT
NA | NA | TRBJ2-3 | TRBV7-9 | CASSSQSASTDTQYF | TGTGCCAGCAGCTCGCAATCGGCTAGCACAGATACGCAGTATTTT
TRBD2 | many | TRBJ2-5 | TRBV27 | CASSVAGWGETQYF | TGTGCCAGCAGTGTAGCGGGATGGGGAGAGACCCAGTACTTC
TRBD1 | NA | TRBJ1-4 | TRBV4-3 | CASSHATGVGEKLFF | TGCGCCAGCAGCCACGCGACAGGGGTCGGTGAAAAACTGTTTTTT